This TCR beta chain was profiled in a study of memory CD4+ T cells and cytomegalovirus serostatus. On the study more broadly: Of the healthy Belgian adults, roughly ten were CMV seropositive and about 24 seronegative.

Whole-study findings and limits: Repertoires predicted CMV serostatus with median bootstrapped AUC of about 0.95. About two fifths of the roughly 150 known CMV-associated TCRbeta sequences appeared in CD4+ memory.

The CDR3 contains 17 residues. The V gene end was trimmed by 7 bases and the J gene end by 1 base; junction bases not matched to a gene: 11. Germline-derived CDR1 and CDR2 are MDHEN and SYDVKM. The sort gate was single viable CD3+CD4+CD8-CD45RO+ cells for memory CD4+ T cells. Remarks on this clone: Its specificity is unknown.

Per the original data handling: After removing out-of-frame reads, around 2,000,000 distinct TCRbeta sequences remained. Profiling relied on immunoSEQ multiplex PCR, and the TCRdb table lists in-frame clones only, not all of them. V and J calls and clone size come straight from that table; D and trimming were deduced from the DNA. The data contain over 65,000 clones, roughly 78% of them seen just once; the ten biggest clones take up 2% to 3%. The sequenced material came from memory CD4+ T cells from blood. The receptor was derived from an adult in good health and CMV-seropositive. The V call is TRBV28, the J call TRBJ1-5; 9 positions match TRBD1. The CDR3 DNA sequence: TGTGCCAGCACTTGGGGGACAGGGATTGCGAGCAATCAGCCCCAGCATTTT. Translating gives CASTWGTGIASNQPQHF.